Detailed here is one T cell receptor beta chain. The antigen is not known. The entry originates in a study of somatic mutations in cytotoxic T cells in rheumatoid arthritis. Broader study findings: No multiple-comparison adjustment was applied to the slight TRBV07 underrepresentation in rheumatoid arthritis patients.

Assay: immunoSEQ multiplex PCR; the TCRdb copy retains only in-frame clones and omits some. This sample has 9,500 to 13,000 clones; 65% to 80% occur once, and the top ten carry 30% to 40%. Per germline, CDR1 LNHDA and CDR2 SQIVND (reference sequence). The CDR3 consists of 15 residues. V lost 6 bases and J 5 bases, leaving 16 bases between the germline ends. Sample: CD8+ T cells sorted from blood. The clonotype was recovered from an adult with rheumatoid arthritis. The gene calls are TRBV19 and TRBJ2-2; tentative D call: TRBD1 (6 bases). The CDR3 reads CASRSRDTMTGELFF. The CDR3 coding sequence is TGTGCCAGTAGGAGCCGGGACACCATGACCGGGGAGCTGTTTTTT.